This T cell receptor beta chain was retrieved from a study of memory CD4+ T cells and cytomegalovirus serostatus. The sort gate was single viable CD3+CD4+CD8-CD45RO+ cells for memory CD4+ T cells. This table comes from immunoSEQ multiplex PCR, and its TCRdb copy is limited to in-frame clones, with some not included. This table has some 59,000 clones, 75% to 85% appearing once. The V and J ends lost 4 bases and 1 base, in that order; junction bases with no gene match: 3. From germline, CDR1 is SNHLY and CDR2 FYNNEI. CDR3 length: 15 residues. This sequence joins TRBV2 and TRBJ1-1; TRBD1 agrees at 10 bases. The receptor was derived from an adult in good health and CMV-seronegative. The sample taken for sequencing was memory CD4+ T cells from blood. CDR3 protein: CASSVTGGQNTEAFF. The CDR3 DNA is TGTGCCAGCAGTGTGACAGGGGGCCAGAACACTGAAGCTTTCTTT.